A single sample gave rise to the 21 T cell receptor beta chains below, sequenced in a study of T cell responses to AZD1222 COVID-19 vaccine. The data were produced by immunoSEQ multiplex PCR, yet TCRdb's version contains in-frame clones alone and is incomplete. The sample has 150,000 to 200,000 clones; about 91% are singletons. The material was peripheral blood, obtained 28 days after the second AZD1222 dose. Receptor source: an adult who received the AZD1222 COVID-19 vaccine.

V usage is TRBV28 and J usage is TRBJ2-5; 7 bases line up with TRBD1. Trimming cost V 5 bases and J 9 bases; bases outside gene matches: 6. Germline loops: CDR1 MDHEN, CDR2 SYDVKM. This CDR3 is 12 amino acids long. The chain's CDR3 is CASSHRGTAQYF. CDR3 nucleotide sequence: TGTGCCAGCAGTCACAGGGGTACGGCCCAGTACTTC.

The V and J genes are TRBV6-5 and TRBJ1-1, with D perhaps matching TRBD1 (5 bases). The CDR3 contains 13 residues. Trimming shortened V by 8 bases and J by 3 bases, and 13 bases separated the two germline ends. Germline V gene data show CDR1 as MNHEY and CDR2 as SVGAGI. The CDR3 DNA follows: TGTGCCAGCCAGGGAGTAGGGCACACTGAAGCTTTCTTT. This translates into CASQGVGHTEAFF.

The J gene is TRBJ1-6, the V gene TRBV19; 7 nucleotides match TRBD1. From germline, CDR1 is LNHDA and CDR2 SQIVND (reference sequence). The CDR3 loop spans 14 amino acids. The trim removed 8 bases at V and 6 bases at J, leaving 7 bases unmatched. CDR3 nucleotide sequence: TGTGCCAGTTCCCGGACAGGCCCTAATTCACCCCTCCACTTT. Its protein is CASSRTGPNSPLHF.

The genes are TRBV5-1 and TRBJ1-6, with 7 bases aligning to TRBD1. Germline V gene data show CDR1 as SGHRS and CDR2 as YFSETQ. V lost 0 bases, J lost 7 bases, and 16 bases stayed unmatched. The CDR3 totals 19 residues. The CDR3 spells CASSLVSSPRQGNNSPLHF. The CDR3 coding sequence is TGCGCCAGCAGCTTGGTCTCATCCCCAAGACAGGGAAACAATTCACCCCTCCACTTT.

The chain carries TRBV15 and TRBJ2-7; 9 bases are shared with TRBD1. Trimming removed 1 base from V and 5 bases from J; junction bases left unmatched: 3. The CDR3 covers 14 residues. Germline CDR1 reads LNHNV; CDR2 reads YYDKDF (reference sequence). The CDR3 nucleotides are TGTGCCACCAGCAGAGGCCGGACAGGGGACGAGCAGTACTTC. This codes for CATSRGRTGDEQYF.

The chain recombines TRBV7-9 with TRBJ1-5; possibly TRBD1 for D (5 bases). The germline V and J ends were trimmed by 1 base and 4 bases, with 8 bases remaining between them. The CDR3 loop spans 14 amino acids. CDR1 and CDR2 from the germline V gene are SEHNR and FQNEAQ (reference sequence). The DNA of the CDR3 is TGTGCCAGCAGCTTAGACTCAGGGAATCAGCCCCAGCATTTT. This codes for CASSLDSGNQPQHF.

The chain has TRBV5-1 and TRBJ1-1, with D perhaps matching TRBD1 (6 bases). The CDR3 is 13 residues long. Per germline, CDR1 SGHRS and CDR2 YFSETQ. This CDR3 reads CTRKGDGNTEAFF. The CDR3 DNA reads TGCACCCGAAAGGGGGATGGAAACACTGAAGCTTTCTTT. The full variable domain, completed using reference TRBV5-1 and TRBJ1-1, is KAGVTQTPRYLIKTRGQQVTLSCSPISGHRSVSWYQQTPGQGLQFLFEYFSETQRNKGNFPGRFSGRQFSNSRSEMNVSTLELGDSALYLCTRKGDGNTEAFFGQGTRLTVV.

V is TRBV4-2 and J is TRBJ2-7; 8 nucleotides agree with TRBD1. V lost 1 base and J lost 6; bases outside the gene matches: 5. Germline values: CDR1 LGHNA, CDR2 YNFKEQ. CDR3 length: 14 residues. CDR3 sequence reads: CASSQGTGLFEQYF. The CDR3 DNA reads as TGTGCCAGCAGCCAAGGGACAGGGCTATTCGAGCAGTACTTC.

V gene TRBV5-1 combines with J gene TRBJ1-1; D not resolved. Between the trimmed V and J ends, which lost 5 bases and 1 base, there was a span of 9 bases. Germline CDR1 SGHRS, CDR2 YFSETQ. The CDR3 is 13 amino acids. Written as DNA, the CDR3 is TGCGCCAGCAGTAGGGCACGGAACACTGAAGCTTTCTTT. Protein product: CASSRARNTEAFF.

The chain uses TRBV9 and TRBJ2-2, with 7 bases matching TRBD2. The CDR3 totals 16 residues. Looked up from germline, CDR1 is SGDLS and CDR2 is YYNGEE. After removal of 0 bases from V and 8 bases from J, the junction contained 10 bases not matched to a gene. CDR3 DNA sequence: TGTGCCAGCAGCGTAGCCTCGCGGGAGAGCGGAGGGGAGCTGTTTTTT. It specifies CASSVASRESGGELFF.

The V call is TRBV28, the J call TRBJ2-3, with TRBD1 matching over 9 bases. Looked up from germline, CDR1 is MDHEN and CDR2 is SYDVKM. CDR3 size: 14 residues. Trimming cost V 6 bases and J 5 bases; bases outside gene matches: 6. The CDR3 protein is CASSLQGAGDTQYF. The DNA for the CDR3 is TGTGCCAGCAGCCTACAGGGGGCGGGAGATACGCAGTATTTT.

The chain links TRBV2 to TRBJ1-2, with D tentatively TRBD1 (5 bases). The CDR3 runs 14 residues. The germline gives CDR1 SNHLY, CDR2 FYNNEI. Between the trimmed V and J ends, which lost 2 bases and 5 bases, there was a span of 12 bases. In nucleotides, the CDR3 is TGTGCCAGCAGTGAATGGGGGACCTCGTATGGCTACACCTTC. It codes for CASSEWGTSYGYTF. Using reference TRBV2 and TRBJ1-2 for the parts outside the CDR3, the full variable domain is EPEVTQTPSHQVTQMGQEVILRCVPISNHLYFYWYRQILGQKVEFLVSFYNNEISEKSEIFDDQFSVERPDGSNFTLKIRSTKLEDSAMYFCASSEWGTSYGYTFGSGTRLTVV.

The genes are TRBV2 and TRBJ2-7; D unclear. With 6 bases removed from V and 4 bases from J, the gap between germline ends came to 4 bases. The CDR3 sequence is 10 residues long. The germline V gene has CDR1 SNHLY and CDR2 FYNNEI. CDR3: CASRVYEQYF. CDR3 sequence (DNA): TGTGCCAGCAGGGTGTACGAGCAGTACTTC.

The chain joins TRBV19 to TRBJ1-5, with TRBD1 as a possible D gene (6 bases). Trimming pared 10 bases from V and 7 bases from J, leaving 17 bases between. CDR3 length: 13 amino acids. CDR1 is LNHDA and CDR2 is SQIVND in the germline V gene (reference sequence). CDR3 in amino acids: CATQWAGDQPQHF. The CDR3 nucleotides are TGTGCCACCCAATGGGCAGGGGACCAGCCCCAGCATTTT.

The chain combines TRBV25-1 with TRBJ1-4; 9 nucleotides align to TRBD1. Germline-derived CDR1 and CDR2 are MGHDK and SYGVNS. V shed 3 bases, J shed 6 bases, and the junction held 5 bases outside the gene matches. The CDR3 runs 15 residues. The CDR3 bases are TGTGCCAGCAGTGACCCAGGACAGGGGTATGAAAAACTGTTTTTT. It encodes CASSDPGQGYEKLFF.

This chain connects TRBV5-4 to TRBJ2-1, with 8 bases matching TRBD2. V was pared by 1 base and J by 8 bases, with 17 bases of the junction left unmatched. CDR3 length: 18 amino acids. CDR1 and CDR2 from the germline V gene are SGHNT and YYREEE (reference sequence). This CDR3 reads CASSLRSSGRLLGDEQFF. In DNA form, the CDR3 reads TGTGCCAGCAGCTTGCGATCCAGCGGGAGACTACTCGGGGATGAGCAGTTCTTC.

The chain is built from TRBV5-1 and TRBJ2-7; D may be TRBD1 (8 bases). Deletions cut 3 bases from V and 2 bases from J, with 18 bases between. Per germline, CDR1 SGHRS and CDR2 YFSETQ. The CDR3 length is 16 residues. The CDR3 loop reads CASSSTTGGATYEQYF. In DNA form, the CDR3 reads TGCGCCAGCAGCTCCACCACAGGGGGGGCGACCTACGAGCAGTACTTC.

This clone came up once. The V gene is TRBV6-7, the J gene TRBJ2-6; D is possibly TRBD1 (6 bases). TRBV6-7 is treated as an ORF (open reading frame) with a function not yet certain. This CDR3 has 17 residues. Trimming took off 6 bases at V and 0 bases at J, with 15 bases between the two ends. This CDR3 reads CASSLRDIHSGANVLTF. For the CDR3, the DNA is TGTGCCAGCAGCTTACGGGACATCCACTCTGGGGCCAACGTCCTGACTTTC.

The chain couples TRBV7-6 to TRBJ2-1, with D maybe TRBD1 (6 bases). Germline V gives CDR1 SGHVS, CDR2 FNYEAQ. The CDR3 loop spans 15 amino acids. V was trimmed by 5 bases and J by 4 bases, leaving 15 bases between them. The CDR3 nucleotides read TGTGCCAGCAGCCTTAGCAGGGGCCAGTACAATGAGCAGTTCTTC. It codes for CASSLSRGQYNEQFF.

Note on this clone: The same CDR3 is also encoded by other DNA sequences in this sample. The V gene is TRBV5-4, the J gene TRBJ2-2; D gene unclear. The CDR3 extends over 13 amino acids. Germline V gene lookup returns CDR1 SGHNT and CDR2 YYREEE (reference sequence). The V and J ends lost 4 bases and 5 bases respectively, with 9 bases between them. DNA of the CDR3: TGTGCCAGCAGCCTGGATAGGACCGGGGAGCTGTTTTTT. Translating it yields CASSLDRTGELFF.

The CDR3 region has the DNA TGTGCCAGCAGTTTAGAGTACGAGCAGTACTTC. It is translated as CASSLEYEQYF. The chain joins TRBV12-3 or TRBV12-4 to TRBJ2-7; D is ambiguous. V was trimmed by 1 base and J by 4 bases, leaving 2 bases between them. The CDR3 consists of 11 residues.